The rows below give T cell receptor beta chains drawn from one sample of a study of OX40 agonist ivuxolimab in advanced cancers. The assay was immunoSEQ multiplex PCR, and TCRdb's table has in-frame clones only and misses some. The data contain about 78,000 clones, 84% of them seen just once; the ten biggest clones take up approximately 0.44%. This material consisted of CD4+ or CD8+ T cells sorted from blood, taken in a trial of the OX40 agonist ivuxolimab. The receptors come from an adult with an advanced solid tumor such as melanoma, head and neck, liver or kidney cancer. Each CDR3 is given with its conserved first and last residue. D genes are given only for firm matches. Only part of the rows carry a size: once, few, many, or a class if the clone is expanded.

clone size: .; D gene: .; V gene: TRBV7-2; J gene: TRBJ2-7; CDR3 protein: CASSLSVSGIYEQYF; CDR3 DNA: TGTGCCAGCAGCTTATCAGTGTCCGGTATCTACGAGCAGTACTTC
clone size: .; D gene: .; V gene: TRBV19; J gene: TRBJ1-5; CDR3 protein: CASSMGRANSNQPQHF; CDR3 DNA: TGTGCCAGTAGTATGGGGAGAGCTAATAGCAATCAGCCCCAGCATTTT
clone size: few; D gene: TRBD2; V gene: TRBV18; J gene: TRBJ2-6; CDR3 protein: CASSPPGGAGANVLTF; CDR3 DNA: TGTGCCAGCTCACCACCGGGAGGGGCTGGGGCCAACGTCCTGACTTTC
clone size: .; D gene: TRBD1; V gene: TRBV5-1; J gene: TRBJ2-1; CDR3 protein: CASSPGQGDSNEQFF; CDR3 DNA: TGCGCCAGCAGTCCCGGACAGGGGGATTCGAATGAGCAGTTCTTC
clone size: .; D gene: .; V gene: TRBV27; J gene: TRBJ1-1; CDR3 protein: CASSFQGMNTEAFF; CDR3 DNA: TGTGCCAGCAGTTTTCAGGGAATGAACACTGAAGCTTTCTTT
clone size: few; D gene: .; V gene: TRBV4-1; J gene: TRBJ1-2; CDR3 protein: CASSQEGRYYGYTF; CDR3 DNA: TGCGCCAGCAGCCAAGAGGGCAGGTACTATGGCTACACCTTC
clone size: once; D gene: .; V gene: TRBV18; J gene: TRBJ1-2; CDR3 protein: CASSRDSDSSIGGYTF; CDR3 DNA: TGTGCCAGCTCACGCGATTCGGACAGTAGTATAGGGGGCTACACCTTC
clone size: .; D gene: TRBD1; V gene: TRBV6-5; J gene: TRBJ1-1; CDR3 protein: CASSPQDRVDTEAFF; CDR3 DNA: TGTGCCAGCAGTCCCCAGGACAGGGTCGACACTGAAGCTTTCTTT
clone size: once; D gene: .; V gene: TRBV5-1; J gene: TRBJ2-1; CDR3 protein: CASNLGQGRRNEQFF; CDR3 DNA: TGCGCCAGCAACCTGGGGCAGGGCCGGAGGAATGAGCAGTTCTTC
clone size: .; D gene: .; V gene: TRBV28; J gene: TRBJ2-4; CDR3 protein: CASSDQGMLAKNIQYF; CDR3 DNA: TGTGCCAGCAGTGACCAGGGCATGTTAGCCAAAAACATTCAGTACTTC